These 10 T cell receptor beta chains were sequenced from one sample in a study of CD8 T cells in Susac syndrome. With random hexamers, reverse transcription was performed on roughly 0.5 to 1 ug of RNA. Via MiXCR, TCRdb re-called the immunoSEQ multiplex PCR reads, giving one row per CDR3 protein. There are a few hundred thousand distinct CDR3 sequences in the sample; roughly nine tenths occur only once, and about 0.12% lies in the top ten. Sequencing was performed on CD8+ T cells from PBMCs. The source is a human donor with multiple sclerosis.

The rearrangement links TRBV6-1 to TRBJ1-1; D is ambiguous. Deletions cut 3 bases from V and 8 bases from J, with 10 bases between. CDR1 MNHNS and CDR2 SASEGT come from the germline V gene. The CDR3 is made up of 12 amino acids. The CDR3 here is CASSETETEAFF. In DNA, the CDR3 is TGTGCCAGCAGTGAGACTGAAACCGAAGCTTTCTTT.

The genes are TRBV15 and TRBJ1-2; no clear D. Per the germline V gene, CDR1 is LNHNV and CDR2 is YYDKDF (reference sequence). Trimming cost V 1 base and J 3 bases, with 6 bases left between them. The CDR3 runs to 13 residues. The CDR3 DNA is TGTGCCACCAGCAGAGGTCGGGACTATGGCTACACCTTC. Translation: CATSRGRDYGYTF.

V gene TRBV2 combines with J gene TRBJ2-1, with D perhaps matching TRBD2 (6 bases). Per the germline V gene, CDR1 is SNHLY and CDR2 is FYNNEI. The CDR3 spans 15 residues. With 2 bases removed from V and 2 bases from J, the gap between germline ends came to 10 bases. The DNA for the CDR3 is TGTGCCAGCAGTGAACAGGGAGGCGCCTACAATGAGCAGTTCTTC. This translates into CASSEQGGAYNEQFF. The complete variable domain, with remaining parts taken from reference TRBV2 and TRBJ2-1, reads EPEVTQTPSHQVTQMGQEVILRCVPISNHLYFYWYRQILGQKVEFLVSFYNNEISEKSEIFDDQFSVERPDGSNFTLKIRSTKLEDSAMYFCASSEQGGAYNEQFFGPGTRLTVL.

This clonotype was recorded only once. V usage is TRBV4-1 and J usage is TRBJ1-1; 10 bases are shared with TRBD1. With 2 bases clipped from V and 3 bases from J, the junction kept 12 bases outside the gene matches. Germline V gene data show CDR1 as MGHRA and CDR2 as YSYEKL. This CDR3 is 18 amino acids long. This CDR3 reads CASSQFTGQGEGDTEAFF. The CDR3 coding sequence is TGCGCCAGCAGCCAATTCACAGGACAGGGGGAAGGGGACACTGAAGCTTTCTTT.

The V and J genes are TRBV19 and TRBJ2-2; D perhaps matches TRBD2 (6 bases). Trimming took 10 bases from V and 3 from J, leaving 9 bases between them. This CDR3 is built from 12 residues. Looked up from germline, CDR1 is LNHDA and CDR2 is SQIVND (reference sequence). The CDR3 nucleotides read TGTGCCACCCGGGACTACACCGGGGAGCTGTTTTTT. The encoded protein is CATRDYTGELFF.

The rearrangement links TRBV6-1 to TRBJ2-3; no reliable D call. The CDR3 is made up of 17 amino acids. V shed 6 bases and J shed 3 bases, with 22 bases lying between them. The germline V gene encodes CDR1 MNHNS and CDR2 SASEGT. CDR3 protein: CASSAFILEDRTDTQYF. The DNA of the CDR3 is TGTGCCAGCAGCGCCTTCATCTTAGAGGATCGGACAGATACGCAGTATTTT.

The rearrangement joins TRBV5-1 to TRBJ1-1; D remains ambiguous. The V end lost 3 bases, the J end lost 4 bases, and 13 bases lay between the germline ends. The CDR3 has 14 residues. CDR1 SGHRS and CDR2 YFSETQ come from the germline V gene. CDR3 coding DNA: TGCGCCAGCAGCTCGACTGAAACGAGCACTGAAGCTTTCTTT. This translates into CASSSTETSTEAFF.

CDR3 loop: CASSLAPSEDRNYGYTF. The DNA for the CDR3 is TGTGCCAGCAGCTTAGCGCCTAGTGAAGACAGAAACTATGGCTACACCTTC. This rearrangement joins TRBV7-9 to TRBJ1-2; TRBD1 might be the D (5 bases). CDR1 and CDR2 from the germline V gene are SEHNR and FQNEAQ (reference sequence). The CDR3 spans 17 residues. V lost 0 bases and J 2 bases, leaving 16 bases between the germline ends.

The chain has TRBV20-1 and TRBJ1-5; D is unresolved. V was cut by 0 bases and J by 1 base, with 7 bases left in between. The CDR3 is made up of 14 amino acids. Germline CDR1 and CDR2: DFQATT and SNEGSKA (reference sequence). The CDR3 loop is CSARETPSNQPQHF. The CDR3 DNA follows: TGCAGTGCTAGAGAGACACCGAGCAATCAGCCCCAGCATTTT.

The J gene is TRBJ2-7, the V gene TRBV13; perhaps TRBD1 as D (6 bases). CDR1 is PRHDT and CDR2 is FYEKMQ in the germline V gene (reference sequence). There are 12 residues in the CDR3. The V end was cut by 2 bases, the J end by 9 bases, with 11 bases between. The CDR3 nucleotides are TGTGCCAGCAGCTTAACAGGGATCGGGCAGTACTTC. Amino acids: CASSLTGIGQYF.